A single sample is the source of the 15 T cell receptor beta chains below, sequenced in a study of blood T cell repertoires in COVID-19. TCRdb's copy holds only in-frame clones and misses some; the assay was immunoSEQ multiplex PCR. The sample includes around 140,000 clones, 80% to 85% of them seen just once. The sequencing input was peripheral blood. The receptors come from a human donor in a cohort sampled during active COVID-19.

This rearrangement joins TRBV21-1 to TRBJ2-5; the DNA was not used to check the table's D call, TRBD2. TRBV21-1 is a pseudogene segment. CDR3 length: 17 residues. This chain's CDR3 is CASSKDEGAGGIGTQYF. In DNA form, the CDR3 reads TGTGCCAGCAGCAAAGATGAAGGTGCGGGAGGCATTGGGACCCAGTACTTC.

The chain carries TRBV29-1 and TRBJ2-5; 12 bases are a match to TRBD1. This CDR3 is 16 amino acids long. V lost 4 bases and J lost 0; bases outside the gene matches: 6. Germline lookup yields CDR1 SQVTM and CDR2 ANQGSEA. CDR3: CSVAGTGGTHQETQYF. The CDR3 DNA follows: TGCAGCGTTGCGGGGACAGGGGGCACCCACCAAGAGACCCAGTACTTC.

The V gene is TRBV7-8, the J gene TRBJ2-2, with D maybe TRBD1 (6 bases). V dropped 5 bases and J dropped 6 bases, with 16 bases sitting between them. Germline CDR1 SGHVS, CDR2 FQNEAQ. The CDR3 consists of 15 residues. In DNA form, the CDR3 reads TGTGCCAGCAGCCAAACAGGGAGAGGGGCCGGGGAGCTGTTTTTT. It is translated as CASSQTGRGAGELFF.

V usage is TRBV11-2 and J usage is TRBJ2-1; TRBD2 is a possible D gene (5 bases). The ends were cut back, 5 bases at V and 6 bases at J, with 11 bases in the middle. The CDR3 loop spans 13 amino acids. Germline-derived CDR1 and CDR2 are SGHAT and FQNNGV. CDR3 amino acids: CASSLALANEQFF. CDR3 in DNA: TGTGCCAGCAGCCTAGCCCTGGCCAATGAGCAGTTCTTC.

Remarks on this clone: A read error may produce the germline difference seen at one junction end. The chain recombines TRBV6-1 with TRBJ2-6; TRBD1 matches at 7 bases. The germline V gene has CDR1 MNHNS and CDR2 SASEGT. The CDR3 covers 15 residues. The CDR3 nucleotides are TGTGCCAGCAGGGAAGGACAGGCTGGGGCCAACGTCCTGACTTTC. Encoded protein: CASREGQAGANVLTF.

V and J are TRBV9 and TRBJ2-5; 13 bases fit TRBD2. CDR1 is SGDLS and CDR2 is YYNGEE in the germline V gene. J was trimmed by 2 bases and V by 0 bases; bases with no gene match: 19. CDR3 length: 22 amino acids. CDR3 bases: TGTGCCAGCAGCGTAGGATGGCCGCGGACTAGCGGGAGTCAAGGGCGGCAAGAGACCCAGTACTTC. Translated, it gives CASSVGWPRTSGSQGRQETQYF.

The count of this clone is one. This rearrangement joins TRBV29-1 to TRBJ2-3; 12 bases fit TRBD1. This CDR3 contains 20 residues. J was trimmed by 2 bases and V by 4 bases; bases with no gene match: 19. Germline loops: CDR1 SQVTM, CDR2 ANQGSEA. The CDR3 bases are TGCAGCGTTGGGGGGACAGGGGGCGCACCCGGGGACCCTCCCACAGATACGCAGTATTTT. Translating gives CSVGGTGGAPGDPPTDTQYF.

CDR3 DNA: TGTGCCATTTCCCTACAGGGCTCCTACAATGAGCAGTTCTTC. Amino acid sequence: CAISLQGSYNEQFF. The V gene is TRBV28, the J gene TRBJ2-1; tentative D call: TRBD1 (6 bases). This CDR3 is built from 14 residues. In germline, CDR1 is MDHEN, CDR2 SYDVKM. V was shortened by 10 bases and J by 0 bases, with 13 bases between the two germline ends. Supplemented by reference TRBV28 and TRBJ2-1, the full variable domain reads DVKVTQSSRYLVKRTGEKVFLECVQDMDHENMFWYRQDPGLGLRLIYFSYDVKMKEKGDIPEGYSVSREKKERFSLILESASTNQTSMYLCAISLQGSYNEQFFGPGTRLTVL.

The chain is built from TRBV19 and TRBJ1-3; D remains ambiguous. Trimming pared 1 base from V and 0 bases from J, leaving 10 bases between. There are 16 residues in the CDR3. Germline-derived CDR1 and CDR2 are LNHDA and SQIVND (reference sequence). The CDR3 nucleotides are TGTGCCAGTAGTATAGTAGCGGGGAGCTCTGGAAACACCATATATTTT. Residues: CASSIVAGSSGNTIYF.

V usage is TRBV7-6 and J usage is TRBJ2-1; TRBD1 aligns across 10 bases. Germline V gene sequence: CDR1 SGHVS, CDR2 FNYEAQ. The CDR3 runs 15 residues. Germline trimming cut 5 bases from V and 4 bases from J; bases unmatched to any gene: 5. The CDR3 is CASSPRTGGYNEQFF. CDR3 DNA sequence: TGTGCCAGCAGCCCGCGGACAGGGGGATACAATGAGCAGTTCTTC.

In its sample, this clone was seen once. CDR3 sequence: CASIVEGVRGGYTF. CDR3 DNA sequence: TGTGCCAGCATCGTCGAGGGGGTTAGGGGTGGCTACACCTTC. The chain is built from TRBV7-9 and TRBJ1-2, with D perhaps matching TRBD1 (6 bases). The CDR3 contains 14 residues. V dropped 7 bases and J dropped 7 bases, with 19 bases sitting between them. Germline lookup yields CDR1 SEHNR and CDR2 FQNEAQ (reference sequence).

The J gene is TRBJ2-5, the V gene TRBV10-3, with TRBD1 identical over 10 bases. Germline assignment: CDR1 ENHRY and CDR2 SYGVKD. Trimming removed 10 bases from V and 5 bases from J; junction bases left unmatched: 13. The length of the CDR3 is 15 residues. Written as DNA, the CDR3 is TGTGCCACCGCGTTCGGGACAGGGGCGCGGGAGACCCAGTACTTC. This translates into CATAFGTGARETQYF.

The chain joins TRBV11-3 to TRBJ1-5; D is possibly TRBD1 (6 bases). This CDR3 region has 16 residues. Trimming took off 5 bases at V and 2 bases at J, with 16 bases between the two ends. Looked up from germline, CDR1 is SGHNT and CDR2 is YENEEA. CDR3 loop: CASSRIRGWGNQPQHF. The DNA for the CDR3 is TGTGCCAGCAGCCGGATCAGGGGATGGGGCAATCAGCCCCAGCATTTT. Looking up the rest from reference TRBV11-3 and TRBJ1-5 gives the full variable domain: EAGVVQSPRYKIIEKKQPVAFWCNPISGHNTLYWYLQNLGQGPELLIRYENEEAVDDSQLPKDRFSAERLKGVDSTLKIQPAELGDSAVYLCASSRIRGWGNQPQHFGDGTRLSIL.

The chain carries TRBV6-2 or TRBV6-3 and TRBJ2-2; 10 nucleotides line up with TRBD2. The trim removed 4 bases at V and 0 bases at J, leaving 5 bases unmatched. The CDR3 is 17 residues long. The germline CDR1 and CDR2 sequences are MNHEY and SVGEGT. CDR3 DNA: TGTGCCAGCAGTTTTCGGAGCGGGAGGGCGAACACCGGGGAGCTGTTTTTT. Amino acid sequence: CASSFRSGRANTGELFF.

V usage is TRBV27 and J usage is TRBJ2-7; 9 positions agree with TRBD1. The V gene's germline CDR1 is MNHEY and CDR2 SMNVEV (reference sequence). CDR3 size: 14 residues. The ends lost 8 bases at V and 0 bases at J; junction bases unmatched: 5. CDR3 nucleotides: TGTGCCAGCCAGGACAGGGGATTCTCCTACGAGCAGTACTTC. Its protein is CASQDRGFSYEQYF.